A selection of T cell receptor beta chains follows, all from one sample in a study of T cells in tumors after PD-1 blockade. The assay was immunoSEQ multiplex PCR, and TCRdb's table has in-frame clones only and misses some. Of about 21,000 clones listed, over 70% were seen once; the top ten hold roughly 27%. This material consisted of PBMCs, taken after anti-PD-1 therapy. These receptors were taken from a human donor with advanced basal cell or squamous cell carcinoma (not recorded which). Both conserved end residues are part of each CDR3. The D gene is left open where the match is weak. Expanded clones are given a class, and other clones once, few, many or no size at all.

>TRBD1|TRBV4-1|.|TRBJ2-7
TGCGCCAGCAGCCAACTCCCGGGACAGGGGTACGAGCAGTACTTC
CASSQLPGQGYEQYF
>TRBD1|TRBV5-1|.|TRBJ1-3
TGCGCCAGCAGCCTCCGAAGGGACAGTGGAAACACCATATATTTT
CASSLRRDSGNTIYF
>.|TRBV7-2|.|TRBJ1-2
TGTGCCAGCAGCTCCTACGCAGGCACTAACTATGGCTACACCTTC
CASSSYAGTNYGYTF
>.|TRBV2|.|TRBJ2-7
TGTGCCAGCAGTGAGGGCGAGCCAGACTACGAGCAGTACTTC
CASSEGEPDYEQYF
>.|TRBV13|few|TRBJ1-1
TGTGCCAGCAGCTTAGGCCTATCGGACACTGAAGCTTTCTTT
CASSLGLSDTEAFF
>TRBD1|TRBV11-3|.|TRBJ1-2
TGTGCCAGCAGCTTAGAAGGACAGGGTAACTATGGCTACACCTTC
CASSLEGQGNYGYTF
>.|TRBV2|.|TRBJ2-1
TGTGCCAGCCACATTGGAGGGGGGAATGAGCAGTTCTTC
CASHIGGGNEQFF
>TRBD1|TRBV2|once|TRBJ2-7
TGTGCCAGCAGGGGATTCGACAGGGCCGAGCAGTACTTC
CASRGFDRAEQYF
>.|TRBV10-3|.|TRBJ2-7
TGTGCCATCAGTGCTTCCGATAACTACGAGCAGTACTTC
CAISASDNYEQYF
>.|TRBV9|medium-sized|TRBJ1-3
TGTGCCAGCAGCGGGTCCTGGGACGGAAACACCATATATTTT
CASSGSWDGNTIYF